This TCR beta chain was observed in a study of T cell changes during pregnancy in multiple sclerosis. Germline loops: CDR1 LNHNV, CDR2 YYDKDF (reference sequence). The CDR3 has 14 residues. The junction had 4 bases not matched to a gene; V was cut back by 3 bases and J by 3 bases. TCRdb's copy holds only in-frame clones and misses some; the assay was immunoSEQ multiplex PCR. The table shows tens of thousands of clones, with 90% to 95% occurring only once. Source: CD8+ T cells from peripheral blood mononuclear cells, taken in the third trimester of pregnancy. This chain uses TRBV15 with TRBJ1-1, with 7 positions matching TRBD1. The TCR originated in a female donor with multiple sclerosis, enrolled in a pregnancy study. The CDR3, as DNA: TGTGCCACCAGCAGGAAACAGGGGTACACTGAAGCTTTCTTT. Translated, it gives CATSRKQGYTEAFF.